This entry lists 20 T cell receptor beta chains sequenced from one sample in a study of a mutant IDH1 vaccine in newly diagnosed glioma. Stated time point: baseline, week 1 (first vaccination visit). Treatment meaning: pre-vaccination baseline after standard-of-care therapy. Generated by immunoSEQ multiplex PCR, the TCRdb table keeps only in-frame clones and is missing some. The profile shows roughly 34,000 clones, about 80% of them singletons. Sequences were derived from peripheral blood mononuclear cells (PBMCs), sampled from a glioma patient treated with radiotherapy, temozolomide or both. The receptors here all came from a man aged 45-65 years with glioma. Some clones in this sample may be carry-over from other donors' samples.

The chain is built from TRBV5-1 and TRBJ2-1; the match to TRBD1 covers 7 bases. The CDR3 consists of 15 residues. J gave up 4 bases and V 4 bases, and 8 bases lay outside the gene matches. Germline CDR1 reads SGHRS; CDR2 reads YFSETQ. This chain's CDR3 is CASSIAGTEYNEQFF. For the CDR3, the DNA is TGCGCCAGCAGCATAGCCGGGACAGAGTACAATGAGCAGTTCTTC.

This clone was recorded once. The rearrangement joins TRBV5-6 to TRBJ1-5; D remains unclear. Germline CDR1 and CDR2: SGHDT and YYEEEE. The CDR3 spans 15 residues. V was trimmed by 0 bases and J by 1 base, leaving 8 bases between them. The CDR3 bases are TGTGCCAGCAGCTTGGCCATGGACAGCAATCAGCCCCAGCATTTT. As protein: CASSLAMDSNQPQHF.

This chain links TRBV27 with TRBJ2-1, with TRBD2 matching 7 bases. Per germline, CDR1 MNHEY and CDR2 SMNVEV (reference sequence). The CDR3 is 16 amino acids. The J segment lost 3 bases and the V segment lost 5 bases, leaving 10 bases of the junction unmatched. CDR3 loop: CASSKSQREFYNEQFF. For the CDR3, the DNA is TGTGCCAGCAGTAAATCGCAGCGGGAATTCTACAATGAGCAGTTCTTC.

This chain links TRBV25-1 with TRBJ1-1, with D unresolved. Germline CDR1 MGHDK, CDR2 SYGVNS. This CDR3 is 12 amino acids long. Trimming cost V 2 bases and J 5 bases, with 6 bases left between them. In nucleotides, the CDR3 is TGTGCCAGCAGTGAACGTGGGACTGAAGCTTTCTTT. Translation gives CASSERGTEAFF.

This clone was recorded only once. The rearrangement links TRBV27 to TRBJ2-3; the match to TRBD1 covers 8 bases. Per the germline V gene, CDR1 is MNHEY and CDR2 is SMNVEV (reference sequence). V lost 2 bases and J lost 9; bases outside the gene matches: 10. The CDR3 runs to 15 residues. CDR3 coding DNA: TGTGCCAGCAGTTTAGCGCCGAGACAGGGGCGAACGCAGTATTTT. It is translated as CASSLAPRQGRTQYF.

The chain recombines TRBV18 with TRBJ2-2; TRBD2 aligns across 7 bases. V lost 3 bases, J lost 8 bases, and 12 bases stayed unmatched. Germline V CDR1 and CDR2: KGHSH, LQKENI. This CDR3 contains 16 residues. This CDR3 is CASSPPGTIRTGELFF. The CDR3 DNA reads as TGTGCCAGCTCACCCCCCGGGACTATCCGGACAGGGGAGCTGTTTTTT.

This chain uses TRBV6-6 with TRBJ1-5; a weak D match, TRBD1 (5 bases). CDR3 length: 13 residues. V gave up 1 base and J gave up 6 bases, with 7 bases separating them. Germline V lookup: CDR1 MNHNY, CDR2 SVGAGI (reference sequence). In nucleotides, the CDR3 is TGTGCCAGCAGTTACTTGCAGGGTCAGCCCCAGCATTTT. It specifies CASSYLQGQPQHF.

This sequence joins TRBV19 and TRBJ1-2; 7 nucleotides line up with TRBD1. The length of the CDR3 is 14 residues. V lost 5 bases, J lost 3 bases, and 6 bases stayed unmatched. The germline gives CDR1 LNHDA, CDR2 SQIVND (reference sequence). CDR3 nucleotides: TGTGCCAGTAGTCCCCCAACAGGGGACTATGGCTACACCTTC. This codes for CASSPPTGDYGYTF.

The V gene is TRBV10-3, the J gene TRBJ2-7, with no clear D. V dropped 7 bases and J dropped 5 bases, with 15 bases sitting between them. In germline, CDR1 is ENHRY, CDR2 SYGVKD. This CDR3 is 13 amino acids long. The CDR3 DNA sequence: TGTGCCATCACCAGAACACCTACGAACGAGCAGTACTTC. Translated, it gives CAITRTPTNEQYF.

This chain connects TRBV2 to TRBJ2-7; TRBD2 agrees at 10 bases. Germline CDR1 and CDR2: SNHLY and FYNNEI. The CDR3 sequence is 13 residues long. With 6 bases clipped from V and 5 bases from J, the junction kept 4 bases outside the gene matches. This CDR3 is CASRASGGNEQYF. CDR3 DNA: TGTGCCAGCAGGGCTAGCGGGGGTAACGAGCAGTACTTC.

The J gene is TRBJ2-1, the V gene TRBV19, with 7 nucleotides matching TRBD1. Germline CDR1 reads LNHDA; CDR2 reads SQIVND (reference sequence). CDR3 length equals 15 residues. V gave up 6 bases and J gave up 4 bases; unmatched junction bases: 9. The CDR3: CASRDRTGPYNEQFF. The CDR3 nucleotides are TGTGCCAGTAGAGATAGGACAGGCCCTTACAATGAGCAGTTCTTC. The entire variable domain, with the rest obtained from reference TRBV19 and TRBJ2-1, is as follows: DGGITQSPKYLFRKEGQNVTLSCEQNLNHDAMYWYRQDPGQGLRLIYYSQIVNDFQKGDIAEGYSVSREKKESFPLTVTSAQKNPTAFYLCASRDRTGPYNEQFFGPGTRLTVL.

This rearrangement joins TRBV27 to TRBJ1-1; 11 bases align to TRBD1. The CDR3 is 17 residues long. With 3 bases clipped from V and 1 base from J, the junction kept 7 bases outside the gene matches. Germline CDR1 MNHEY, CDR2 SMNVEV (reference sequence). In nucleotides, the CDR3 is TGTGCCAGCAGTTTCAGGACAGGGGGCAGTGCGAACACTGAAGCTTTCTTT. Residues: CASSFRTGGSANTEAFF.

The chain links TRBV4-1 to TRBJ2-1; D is uncertain. The germline gives CDR1 MGHRA, CDR2 YSYEKL. V was cut by 1 base and J by 7 bases, with 8 bases left in between. The CDR3 runs 13 residues. This CDR3 reads CASSQVGRNEQFF. CDR3 bases: TGCGCCAGCAGCCAAGTAGGGCGGAATGAGCAGTTCTTC.

This clone showed up just once. This rearrangement joins TRBV7-2 to TRBJ2-7; D uncertain. Trimming shortened V by 5 bases and J by 4 bases, and 15 bases separated the two germline ends. The CDR3 covers 14 residues. Germline CDR1 SGHTA, CDR2 FQGNSA. The CDR3 sequence: CASSPIRAEYEQYF. The CDR3 DNA follows: TGTGCCAGCAGCCCGATCCGGGCAGAATACGAGCAGTACTTC. Full variable domain (outside the CDR3, taken from reference TRBV7-2 and TRBJ2-7): GAGVSQSPSNKVTEKGKDVELRCDPISGHTALYWYRQSLGQGLEFLIYFQGNSAPDKSGLPSDRFSAERTGGSVSTLTIQRTQQEDSAVYLCASSPIRAEYEQYFGPGTRLTVT.

The count of this clone is one. V and J are TRBV28 and TRBJ2-7; possible D gene TRBD1, 5 bases. V shed 2 bases and J shed 6 bases, with 8 bases lying between them. The germline V gene has CDR1 MDHEN and CDR2 SYDVKM. The CDR3 runs 12 residues. The CDR3 sequence is CASSLVGAEQYF. The CDR3 nucleotides are TGTGCCAGCAGTTTAGTAGGGGCCGAGCAGTACTTC.

V gene TRBV6-5 combines with J gene TRBJ1-6; D call uncertain. This CDR3 is 12 amino acids long. Trimming shortened V by 7 bases and J by 14 bases, and 15 bases separated the two germline ends. Germline CDR1 is MNHEY and CDR2 is SVGAGI. Here the CDR3 reads CASNSPGESLHF. The CDR3 nucleotides are TGTGCCAGCAATTCCCCGGGAGAATCCCTCCACTTT.

The V gene is TRBV6-5, the J gene TRBJ1-4; TRBD1 might be the D (5 bases). V was pared by 6 bases and J by 8 bases, with 13 bases between. Germline V gives CDR1 MNHEY, CDR2 SVGAGI. This CDR3 is 13 amino acids long. The CDR3 nucleotides are TGTGCCAGCAGCTCAGCCTGGGGCGAAAAACTGTTTTTT. This sequence encodes CASSSAWGEKLFF.

The chain joins TRBV19 to TRBJ2-1; maybe TRBD2 (5 bases). Per germline, CDR1 LNHDA and CDR2 SQIVND (reference sequence). This CDR3 is 12 amino acids long. Trimming cost V 1 base and J 15 bases, with 13 bases left between them. The CDR3 coding sequence is TGTGCCAGTAGTATAGTTCCGGGAACGCTGTTCTTC. Translated: CASSIVPGTLFF.

The DNA for the CDR3 is TGTGCCAGCAGTTTATCATGGGTCTCGGCCAATGAGCAGTTCTTC. This gives the protein CASSLSWVSANEQFF. The rearrangement links TRBV28 to TRBJ2-1; D unresolved. V shed 1 base and J shed 6 bases, with 13 bases lying between them. Germline-derived CDR1 and CDR2 are MDHEN and SYDVKM. The CDR3 runs 15 residues.

The chain has TRBV27 and TRBJ2-1; 14 nucleotides line up with TRBD2. V was pared by 5 bases and J by 6 bases, with 6 bases of the junction left unmatched. Looked up from germline, CDR1 is MNHEY and CDR2 is SMNVEV (reference sequence). This CDR3 comprises 16 residues. The CDR3 spells CASSPPGLAGANEQFF. For the CDR3, the DNA is TGTGCCAGCAGTCCCCCGGGACTAGCGGGAGCCAATGAGCAGTTCTTC.